This passage covers 5 T cell receptor beta chains from one sample sequenced in a study of human T cells and chemical hapten exposure (dated by TCRdb to the early 2020s). This specimen's time point label, interpreted: patch test 1, 2 weeks after DPC sensitization. What this sample's treatment or condition label stands for: therapeutic diphenylcyclopropenone sensitization with weekly scalp DPC. Receptor libraries were prepared by RACE. Reads for this sample came from a NextSeq 500. TCRdb reran the public reads through fastp at Q25 and MiXCR, keeping productive beta chains. One record per CDR3 amino acid sequence lists the most common genes and DNA. Across this sample there are roughly 190,000 distinct CDR3 sequences, with approximately 20% seen only once. The biggest ten clones account for about 6.7% of the sample. Sequences were derived from whole blood, sampled in connection with sensitization to the hapten diphenylcyclopropenone (DPC). The source is a woman in her 50s with alopecia areata. Some clones in this sample may be carry-over from other donors' samples.

This chain joins TRBV20-1 and TRBJ2-7; no firm D call. V lost 0 bases to trimming and J lost 3 bases, with 12 bases between them. CDR1 is DFQATT, CDR2 SNEGSKA, per germline (reference sequence). The CDR3 extends over 14 amino acids. CDR3 coding DNA: TGCAGTGCTAGAGAGGGTAGCCTGAACTACGAGCAGTACTTC. Its translation is CSAREGSLNYEQYF.

The chain joins TRBV20-1 to TRBJ2-1; 10 bases agree with TRBD2. Per the germline V gene, CDR1 is DFQATT and CDR2 is SNEGSKA (reference sequence). With V trimmed by 3 bases and J by 7 bases, 6 bases remained unmatched. The length of the CDR3 is 14 residues. The CDR3 DNA follows: TGCAGTGCTAGTAGAGCGGGAGGGACGAATGAGCAGTTCTTC. This encodes CSASRAGGTNEQFF.

The rearrangement joins TRBV2 to TRBJ2-2; 7 bases map to TRBD2. The CDR3 is made up of 15 amino acids. Germline CDR1 reads SNHLY; CDR2 reads FYNNEI. Trimming cost V 4 bases and J 0 bases; bases outside gene matches: 2. In nucleotides, the CDR3 is TGTGCCAGCAGTGTACTAGCGCCGAACACCGGGGAGCTGTTTTTT. As protein: CASSVLAPNTGELFF.

The chain carries TRBV20-1 and TRBJ1-4; TRBD1 matches 9 bases. The V and J ends lost 5 bases and 8 bases, in that order; junction bases with no gene match: 12. In germline, CDR1 is DFQATT, CDR2 SNEGSKA (reference sequence). The CDR3 is 15 amino acids. CDR3 amino acids: CSAVPGQGPGEKLFF. CDR3 DNA sequence: TGCAGTGCTGTCCCGGGACAGGGACCGGGGGAAAAACTGTTTTTT.

This clonotype showed up many times. The chain has TRBV27 and TRBJ2-7; D remains ambiguous. The CDR3 loop spans 14 amino acids. The germline CDR1 and CDR2 sequences are MNHEY and SMNVEV (reference sequence). Trimming left V 4 bases short and J 0 bases short, with 10 bases between. CDR3 in DNA: TGTGCCAGCAGTTACTATGGGAACTCCTACGAGCAGTACTTC. This gives the protein CASSYYGNSYEQYF.